What follows are 19 T cell receptor beta chains derived from one specimen sequenced in a study of OX40 agonist ivuxolimab in advanced cancers. This table comes from immunoSEQ multiplex PCR, and its TCRdb copy is limited to in-frame clones, with some not included. The sample lists roughly 73,000 clones, 84% occurring once. The starting material was CD4+ or CD8+ T cells sorted from blood, obtained in a trial of the OX40 agonist ivuxolimab. The receptors derive from an adult with an advanced solid tumor such as melanoma, head and neck, liver or kidney cancer.

This rearrangement joins TRBV7-7 to TRBJ2-1; a weak D match, TRBD2 (6 bases). V lost 5 bases and J 6 bases, leaving 17 bases between the germline ends. Germline V gene sequence: CDR1 SSHAT, CDR2 FNYEAQ (reference sequence). The CDR3 extends over 15 amino acids. CDR3 loop: CASSLSGVGGNEQFF. CDR3 sequence (DNA): TGTGCCAGCAGCCTTAGCGGAGTCGGAGGCAATGAGCAGTTCTTC. The full variable domain, with the rest looked up from reference TRBV7-7 and TRBJ2-1, is GAGVSQSPRYKVTKRGQDVTLRCDPISSHATLYWYQQALGQGPEFLTYFNYEAQPDKSGLPSDRFSAERPEGSISTLTIQRTEQRDSAMYRCASSLSGVGGNEQFFGPGTRLTVL.

This clone showed up just a few times. This chain uses TRBV19 with TRBJ1-5; no definite D call. V lost 8 bases, J lost 2 bases, and 7 bases lay in between. The CDR3 has 12 residues. CDR1 is LNHDA, CDR2 SQIVND, per germline (reference sequence). The DNA of the CDR3 is TGTGCCAGTTGCCAGGGCAATCAGCCCCAGCATTTT. Amino acid sequence: CASCQGNQPQHF.

The chain couples TRBV7-8 to TRBJ2-2; 9 nucleotides align to TRBD2. The V gene end was trimmed by 5 bases and the J gene end by 1 base; junction bases not matched to a gene: 5. Per the germline V gene, CDR1 is SGHVS and CDR2 is FQNEAQ. The CDR3 length is 16 residues. This chain's CDR3 is CASSIPSGVNTGELFF. The CDR3 DNA reads as TGTGCCAGCAGCATCCCTAGCGGGGTGAACACCGGGGAGCTGTTTTTT. The variable domain in full, with the rest retrieved from reference TRBV7-8 and TRBJ2-2, is GAGVSQSPRYKVAKRGQDVALRCDPISGHVSLFWYQQALGQGPEFLTYFQNEAQLDKSGLPSDRFFAERPEGSVSTLKIQRTQQEDSAVYLCASSIPSGVNTGELFFGEGSRLTVL.

A single count supports this clone. This chain links TRBV7-2 with TRBJ2-7, with a possible D match to TRBD2 (5 bases). V gave up 7 bases and J gave up 7 bases, with 20 bases separating them. This CDR3 has 14 residues. Germline loops: CDR1 SGHTA, CDR2 FQGNSA. CDR3 nucleotides: TGTGCCAGCACCCTCTCGAGGGCGGAAGGGGAGCAGTACTTC. It specifies CASTLSRAEGEQYF.

V gene TRBV6-5 combines with J gene TRBJ1-2, with 12 bases identical to TRBD1. Unmatched junction bases numbered 3, after V lost 6 bases and J lost 4 bases. Per germline, CDR1 MNHEY and CDR2 SVGAGI. This CDR3 has 14 amino acids. Written as DNA, the CDR3 is TGTGCCAGCAGGGGACAGGGGGCCGGCTATGGCTACACCTTC. Encoded protein: CASRGQGAGYGYTF.

Comments on this clone: Mismatch with germline at one junction end may stem from a read error. The rearrangement joins TRBV4-3 to TRBJ2-4, with 11 bases matching TRBD2. This CDR3 has 13 amino acids. Germline V gene data show CDR1 as LGHNA and CDR2 as YSLEER. The CDR3: CASSLGLAGEISF. CDR3 coding DNA: TGCGCCAGCAGCCTCGGACTAGCGGGCGAGATCTCCTTC.

J is TRBJ2-7 and V is TRBV15; D gene unclear. The CDR3 length is 13 residues. V was clipped by 1 base and J by 0 bases, with 4 bases between them. Germline CDR1 is LNHNV and CDR2 is YYDKDF (reference sequence). In nucleotides, the CDR3 is TGTGCCACCAGCAGAGCGGCCTCCTACGAGCAGTACTTC. It translates to CATSRAASYEQYF.

This clone was observed a single time. The rearrangement uses TRBV11-1 and TRBJ2-3; 8 nucleotides line up with TRBD1. The CDR3 has 16 amino acids. In germline, CDR1 is SGHAT, CDR2 FQDESV (reference sequence). V shed 5 bases, J shed 3 bases, and the junction held 10 bases outside the gene matches. Written as DNA, the CDR3 is TGTGCCAGCAGCCTTTTCGGACAGGGACCGACAGATACGCAGTATTTT. Translation gives CASSLFGQGPTDTQYF.

The chain joins TRBV11-2 to TRBJ2-5; TRBD2 is a possible D gene (6 bases). The length of the CDR3 is 13 residues. Trimming took 5 bases from V and 0 from J, leaving 7 bases between them. Germline values: CDR1 SGHAT, CDR2 FQNNGV. CDR3 in DNA: TGTGCCAGCAGCAGGAGGGACCAAGAGACCCAGTACTTC. Translating gives CASSRRDQETQYF. Looking up the rest from reference TRBV11-2 and TRBJ2-5 gives the full variable domain: EAGVAQSPRYKIIEKRQSVAFWCNPISGHATLYWYQQILGQGPKLLIQFQNNGVVDDSQLPKDRFSAERLKGVDSTLKIQPAKLEDSAVYLCASSRRDQETQYFGPGTRLLVL.

As concerns this clone: Relative to the germline gene, one junction end is altered; a read error may explain this. The chain is built from TRBV5-1 and TRBJ1-4; tentative D call: TRBD1 (5 bases). This CDR3 has 14 amino acids. The germline gives CDR1 SGHRS, CDR2 YFSETQ. The CDR3 sequence: CASSTGGSNEKLFF. CDR3 DNA: TGCGCCAGCAGCACTGGGGGGTCTAACGAAAAACTGTTTTTT.

This chain links TRBV19 with TRBJ2-1; D gene ambiguous. Germline CDR1 is LNHDA and CDR2 is SQIVND (reference sequence). This CDR3 has 11 amino acids. Trimming took 2 bases from V and 8 from J, leaving 4 bases between them. CDR3 in amino acids: CASSIRHEQFF. CDR3 nucleotides: TGTGCCAGTAGTATAAGGCATGAGCAGTTCTTC.

The rearrangement uses TRBV7-2 and TRBJ2-7; D is undetermined. Trimming pared 2 bases from V and 4 bases from J, leaving 9 bases between. The CDR3 is 13 residues long. The germline V gene has CDR1 SGHTA and CDR2 FQGNSA. The DNA for the CDR3 is TGTGCCAGCAGCTTAATGGCCCCGTACGAGCAGTACTTC. It specifies CASSLMAPYEQYF.

The J gene is TRBJ1-5, the V gene TRBV6-1; perhaps TRBD1 as D (5 bases). Trimming removed 2 bases at V and 2 bases at J, with 7 bases between. The V gene's germline CDR1 is MNHNS and CDR2 SASEGT. The CDR3 runs to 14 residues. DNA for the CDR3: TGTGCCAGCAGTGAACAGGGTCGCAATCAGCCCCAGCATTTT. This encodes CASSEQGRNQPQHF.

About this clone itself: Other DNA sequences within the sample encode an identical CDR3. The rearrangement joins TRBV18 to TRBJ2-7, with TRBD1 matching 9 bases. This CDR3 contains 15 residues. V lost 0 bases, J lost 2 bases, and 2 bases stayed unmatched. The germline CDR1 and CDR2 sequences are KGHSH and LQKENI. As DNA, the CDR3 is TGTGCCAGCTCACCACCGGGGACAGGGACCTACGAGCAGTACTTC. This sequence encodes CASSPPGTGTYEQYF.

The J gene is TRBJ2-5, the V gene TRBV7-3, with a tentative D call TRBD2 (5 bases). V lost 2 bases and J 4 bases, leaving 8 bases between the germline ends. CDR3 length: 13 residues. Germline V gene data show CDR1 as SGHTA and CDR2 as FQGTGA. The CDR3 region is CASSLWAGETQYF. CDR3 sequence (DNA): TGTGCCAGCAGCTTATGGGCGGGAGAGACCCAGTACTTC. Complete variable domain (other parts from reference TRBV7-3 and TRBJ2-5): GAGVSQTPSNKVTEKGKYVELRCDPISGHTALYWYRQSLGQGPEFLIYFQGTGAADDSGLPNDRFFAVRPEGSVSTLKIQRTERGDSAVYLCASSLWAGETQYFGPGTRLLVL.

V is TRBV6-5 and J is TRBJ2-3; 9 bases line up with TRBD1. Germline CDR1 MNHEY, CDR2 SVGAGI. The CDR3 contains 15 residues. V shed 5 bases and J 3 bases; nucleotides not matched to a gene: 6. The CDR3 reads CASSLRQGGTDTQYF. CDR3 bases: TGTGCCAGCAGTCTAAGACAGGGGGGAACAGATACGCAGTATTTT.

This clone has only a few counts. At one boundary the junction diverges from the germline segment, which might be a read error. The V call is TRBV7-8, the J call TRBJ1-5; D is unresolved. Looked up from germline, CDR1 is SGHVS and CDR2 is FQNEAQ. CDR3 size: 13 residues. CDR3 amino acids: CASSLGSTQPQHF. The CDR3 coding sequence is TGTGCCAGCAGCTTAGGAAGCACTCAGCCCCAGCATTTT. Combining the CDR3 with reference TRBV7-8 and TRBJ1-5 gives the whole variable domain GAGVSQSPRYKVAKRGQDVALRCDPISGHVSLFWYQQALGQGPEFLTYFQNEAQLDKSGLPSDRFFAERPEGSVSTLKIQRTQQEDSAVYLCASSLGSTQPQHFGDGTRLSIL.

The CDR3 nucleotides read TGTGCCAGTAGTATTGAACACGAGCAGTACTTC. Translated, it gives CASSIEHEQYF. The chain combines TRBV19 with TRBJ2-7; D is unclear. The CDR3 is 11 amino acids. V was cut by 3 bases and J by 5 bases, with 5 bases left in between. Germline V lookup: CDR1 LNHDA, CDR2 SQIVND (reference sequence).

The chain carries TRBV7-9 and TRBJ1-2, with no clear D. CDR3 length equals 15 residues. V was trimmed by 1 base and J by 8 bases, leaving 17 bases between them. CDR1 is SEHNR, CDR2 FQNEAQ, per germline (reference sequence). The CDR3 here is CASSLGGLSYRGYTF. In DNA form, the CDR3 reads TGTGCCAGCAGCTTAGGGGGTCTGTCCTATAGGGGCTACACCTTC.